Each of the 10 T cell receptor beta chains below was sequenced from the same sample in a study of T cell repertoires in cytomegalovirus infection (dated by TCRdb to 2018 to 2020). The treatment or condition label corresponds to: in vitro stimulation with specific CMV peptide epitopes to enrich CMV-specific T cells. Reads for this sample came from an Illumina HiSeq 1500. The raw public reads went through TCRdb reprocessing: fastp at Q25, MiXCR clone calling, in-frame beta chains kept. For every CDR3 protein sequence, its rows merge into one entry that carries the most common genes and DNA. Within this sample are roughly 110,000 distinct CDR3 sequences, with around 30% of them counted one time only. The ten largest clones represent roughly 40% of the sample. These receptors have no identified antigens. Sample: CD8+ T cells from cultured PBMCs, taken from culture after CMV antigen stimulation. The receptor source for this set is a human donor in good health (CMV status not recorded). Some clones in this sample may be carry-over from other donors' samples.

This CDR3 is CASSLIGQGNTEAFF. Written as DNA, the CDR3 is TGTGCCAGCAGCTTAATTGGGCAGGGGAACACTGAAGCTTTCTTT. The genes are TRBV11-2 and TRBJ1-1; D possibly corresponds to TRBD1 (5 bases). The germline gives CDR1 SGHAT, CDR2 FQNNGV. CDR3 length equals 15 residues. With 2 bases removed from V and 1 base from J, the gap between germline ends came to 11 bases. The entire variable domain, with the rest obtained from reference TRBV11-2 and TRBJ1-1, is as follows: EAGVAQSPRYKIIEKRQSVAFWCNPISGHATLYWYQQILGQGPKLLIQFQNNGVVDDSQLPKDRFSAERLKGVDSTLKIQPAKLEDSAVYLCASSLIGQGNTEAFFGQGTRLTVV.

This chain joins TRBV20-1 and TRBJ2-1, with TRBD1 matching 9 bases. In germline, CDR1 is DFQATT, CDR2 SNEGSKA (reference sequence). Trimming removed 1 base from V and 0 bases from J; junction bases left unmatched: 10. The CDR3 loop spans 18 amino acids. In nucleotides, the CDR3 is TGCAGTGCTAGAGTCACAGGGGGCCAAACCCTCTCCTACAATGAGCAGTTCTTC. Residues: CSARVTGGQTLSYNEQFF.

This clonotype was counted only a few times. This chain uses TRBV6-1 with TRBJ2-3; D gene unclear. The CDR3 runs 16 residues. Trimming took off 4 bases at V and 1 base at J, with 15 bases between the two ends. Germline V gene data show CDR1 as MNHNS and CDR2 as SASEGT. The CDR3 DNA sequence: TGTGCCAGCAGTGTGGGTAGGAATTCGCGCACAGATACGCAGTATTTT. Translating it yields CASSVGRNSRTDTQYF.

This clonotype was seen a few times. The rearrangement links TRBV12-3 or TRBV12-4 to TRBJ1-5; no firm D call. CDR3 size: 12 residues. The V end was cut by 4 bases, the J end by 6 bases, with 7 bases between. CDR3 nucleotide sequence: TGTGCCAGCAGTTGGTTGGGTCAGCCCCAGCATTTT. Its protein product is CASSWLGQPQHF.

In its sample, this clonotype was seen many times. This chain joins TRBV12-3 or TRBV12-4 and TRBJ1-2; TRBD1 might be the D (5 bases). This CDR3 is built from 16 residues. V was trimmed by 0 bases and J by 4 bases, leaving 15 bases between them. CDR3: CASSLAAAGFGYGYTF. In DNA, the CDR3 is TGTGCCAGCAGTTTAGCGGCGGCAGGGTTTGGCTATGGCTACACCTTC.

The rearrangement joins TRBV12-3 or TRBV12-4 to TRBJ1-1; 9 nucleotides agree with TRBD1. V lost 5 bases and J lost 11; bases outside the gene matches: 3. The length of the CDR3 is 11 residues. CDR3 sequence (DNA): TGTGCCAGCAGTACAGGGGGCGCGGCTTTCTTT. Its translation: CASSTGGAAFF.

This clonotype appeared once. The CDR3 sequence: CASSQDWPGAPIYNEQFF. CDR3 sequence (DNA): TGCGCCAGCAGCCAAGATTGGCCAGGGGCCCCTATTTACAATGAGCAGTTCTTC. The chain is built from TRBV4-1 and TRBJ2-1; D might be TRBD1 (6 bases). The CDR3 sequence is 18 residues long. Germline CDR1 MGHRA, CDR2 YSYEKL. Trimming shortened V by 0 bases and J by 4 bases, and 19 bases separated the two germline ends.

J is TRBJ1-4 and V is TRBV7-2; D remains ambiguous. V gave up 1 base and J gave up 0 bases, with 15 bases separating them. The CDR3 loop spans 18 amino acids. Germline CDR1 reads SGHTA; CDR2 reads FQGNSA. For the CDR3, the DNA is TGTGCCAGCAGCTTAGTTGAAGGAGGTCATGCAACTAATGAAAAACTGTTTTTT. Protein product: CASSLVEGGHATNEKLFF.

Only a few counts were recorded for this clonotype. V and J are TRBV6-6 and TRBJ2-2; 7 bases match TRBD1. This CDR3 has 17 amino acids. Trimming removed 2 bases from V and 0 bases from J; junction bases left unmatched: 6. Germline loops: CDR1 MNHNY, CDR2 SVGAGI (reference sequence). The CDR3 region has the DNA TGTGCCAGCAGTTACCCACGGGACAGAACGAACACCGGGGAGCTGTTTTTT. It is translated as CASSYPRDRTNTGELFF.

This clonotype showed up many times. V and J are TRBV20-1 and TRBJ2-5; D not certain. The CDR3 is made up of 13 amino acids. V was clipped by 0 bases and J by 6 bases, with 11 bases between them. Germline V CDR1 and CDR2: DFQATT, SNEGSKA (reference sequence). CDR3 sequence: CSAREHLGQTQYF. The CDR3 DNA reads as TGCAGTGCTAGAGAACACCTCGGCCAGACCCAGTACTTC.